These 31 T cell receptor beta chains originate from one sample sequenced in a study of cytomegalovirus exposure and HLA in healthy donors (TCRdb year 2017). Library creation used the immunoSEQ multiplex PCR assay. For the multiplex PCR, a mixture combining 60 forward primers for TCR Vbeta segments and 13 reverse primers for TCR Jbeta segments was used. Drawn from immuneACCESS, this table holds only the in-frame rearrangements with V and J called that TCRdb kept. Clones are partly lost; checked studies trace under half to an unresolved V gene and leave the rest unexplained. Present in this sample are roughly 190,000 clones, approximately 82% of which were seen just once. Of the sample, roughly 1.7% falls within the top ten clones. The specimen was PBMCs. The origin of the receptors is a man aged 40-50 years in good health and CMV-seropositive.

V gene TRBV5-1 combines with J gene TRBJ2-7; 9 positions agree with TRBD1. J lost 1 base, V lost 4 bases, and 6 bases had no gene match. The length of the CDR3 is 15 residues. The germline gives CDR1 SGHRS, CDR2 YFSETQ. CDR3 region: CASSPPGQGSYEQYF. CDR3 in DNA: TGCGCCAGCAGCCCACCGGGACAGGGATCCTACGAGCAGTACTTC.

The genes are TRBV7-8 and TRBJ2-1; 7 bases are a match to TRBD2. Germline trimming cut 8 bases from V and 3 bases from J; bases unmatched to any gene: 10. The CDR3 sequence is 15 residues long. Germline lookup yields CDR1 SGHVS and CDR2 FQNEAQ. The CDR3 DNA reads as TGTGCCAGCTATTCCGGCGGGGGATTCTACAATGAGCAGTTCTTC. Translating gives CASYSGGGFYNEQFF.

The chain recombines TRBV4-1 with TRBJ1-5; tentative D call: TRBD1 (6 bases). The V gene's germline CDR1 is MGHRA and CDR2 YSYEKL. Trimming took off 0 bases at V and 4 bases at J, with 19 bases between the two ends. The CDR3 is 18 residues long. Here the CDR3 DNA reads TGCGCCAGCAGCCAAGATCAATGGGGACAAGGGATTAATCAGCCCCAGCATTTT. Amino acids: CASSQDQWGQGINQPQHF.

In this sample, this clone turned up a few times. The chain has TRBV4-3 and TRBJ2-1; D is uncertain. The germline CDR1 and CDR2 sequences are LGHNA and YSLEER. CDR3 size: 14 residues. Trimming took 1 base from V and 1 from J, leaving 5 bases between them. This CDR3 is CASSQAVSYNEQFF. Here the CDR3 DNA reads TGCGCCAGCAGCCAAGCGGTATCCTACAATGAGCAGTTCTTC.

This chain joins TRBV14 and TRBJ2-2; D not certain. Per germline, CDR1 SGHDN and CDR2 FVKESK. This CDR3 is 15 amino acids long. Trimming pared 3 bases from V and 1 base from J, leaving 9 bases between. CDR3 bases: TGTGCCAGCAGCCAGGGCACAAAGAACACCGGGGAGCTGTTTTTT. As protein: CASSQGTKNTGELFF.

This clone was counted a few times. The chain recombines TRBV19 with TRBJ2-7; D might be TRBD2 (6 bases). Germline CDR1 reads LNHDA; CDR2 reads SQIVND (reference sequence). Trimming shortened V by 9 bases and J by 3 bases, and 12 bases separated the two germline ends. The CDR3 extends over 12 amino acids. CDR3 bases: TGTGCCAGCGCGGGACCGTTCTACGAGCAGTACTTC. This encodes CASAGPFYEQYF.

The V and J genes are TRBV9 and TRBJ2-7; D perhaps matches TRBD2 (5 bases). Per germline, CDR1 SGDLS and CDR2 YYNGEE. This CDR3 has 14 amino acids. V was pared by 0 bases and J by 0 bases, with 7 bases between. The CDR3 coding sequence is TGTGCCAGCAGCGTAGGCGGGCCCTCCTACGAGCAGTACTTC. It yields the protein CASSVGGPSYEQYF.

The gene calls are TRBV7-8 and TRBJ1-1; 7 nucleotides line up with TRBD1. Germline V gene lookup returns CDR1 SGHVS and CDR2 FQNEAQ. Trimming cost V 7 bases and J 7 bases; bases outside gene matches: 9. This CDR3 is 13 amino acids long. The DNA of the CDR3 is TGTGCCAGCAAGCTTAGGAGGGACAGTGAAGCTTTCTTT. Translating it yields CASKLRRDSEAFF.

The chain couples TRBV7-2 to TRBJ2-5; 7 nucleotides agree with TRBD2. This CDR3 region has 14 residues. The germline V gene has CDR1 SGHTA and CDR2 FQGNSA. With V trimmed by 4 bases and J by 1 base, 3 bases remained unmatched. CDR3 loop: CASSSWTSQETQYF. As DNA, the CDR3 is TGTGCCAGCAGCTCCTGGACTAGCCAAGAGACCCAGTACTTC.

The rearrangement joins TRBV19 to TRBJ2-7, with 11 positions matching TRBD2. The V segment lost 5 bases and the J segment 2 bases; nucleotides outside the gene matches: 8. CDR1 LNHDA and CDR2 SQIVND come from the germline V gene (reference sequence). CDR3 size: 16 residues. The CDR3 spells CASSSRTSGRTYEQYF. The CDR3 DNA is TGTGCCAGTAGTTCCAGGACTAGCGGGCGAACCTACGAGCAGTACTTC.

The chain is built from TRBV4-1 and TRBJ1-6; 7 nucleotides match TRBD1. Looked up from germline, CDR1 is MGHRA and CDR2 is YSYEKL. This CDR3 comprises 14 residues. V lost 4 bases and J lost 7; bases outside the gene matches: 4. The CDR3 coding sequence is TGCGCCAGCAGCCCGACAGGGTTAAATTCACCCCTCCACTTT. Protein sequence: CASSPTGLNSPLHF.

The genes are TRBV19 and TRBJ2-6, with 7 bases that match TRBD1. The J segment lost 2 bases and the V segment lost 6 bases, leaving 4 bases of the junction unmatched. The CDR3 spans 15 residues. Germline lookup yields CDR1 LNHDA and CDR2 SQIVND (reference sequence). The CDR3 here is CASSLDRAGANVLTF. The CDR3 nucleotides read TGTGCCAGTAGCCTCGACAGGGCTGGGGCCAACGTCCTGACTTTC.

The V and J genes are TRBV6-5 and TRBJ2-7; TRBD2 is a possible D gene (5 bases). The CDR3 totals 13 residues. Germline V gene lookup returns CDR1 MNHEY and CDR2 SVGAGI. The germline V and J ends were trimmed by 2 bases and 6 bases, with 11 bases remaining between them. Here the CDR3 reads CASSYHTSREQYF. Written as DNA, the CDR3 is TGTGCCAGCAGTTACCATACTAGTCGCGAGCAGTACTTC.

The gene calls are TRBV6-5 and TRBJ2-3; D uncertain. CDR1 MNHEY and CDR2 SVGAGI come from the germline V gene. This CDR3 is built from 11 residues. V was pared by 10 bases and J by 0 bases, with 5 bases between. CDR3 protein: CATRSTDTQYF. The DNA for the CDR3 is TGTGCCACCCGGAGCACAGATACGCAGTATTTT.

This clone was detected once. The CDR3 nucleotides read TGTGCCAGCAGCGCAGAGGGGACAGGGAGGACTGAAGCTTTCTTT. It encodes CASSAEGTGRTEAFF. The chain joins TRBV9 to TRBJ1-1; 9 nucleotides line up with TRBD1. CDR1 and CDR2 (germline): SGDLS, YYNGEE. The V gene end was trimmed by 3 bases and the J gene end by 5 bases; junction bases not matched to a gene: 8. The CDR3 has 15 residues.

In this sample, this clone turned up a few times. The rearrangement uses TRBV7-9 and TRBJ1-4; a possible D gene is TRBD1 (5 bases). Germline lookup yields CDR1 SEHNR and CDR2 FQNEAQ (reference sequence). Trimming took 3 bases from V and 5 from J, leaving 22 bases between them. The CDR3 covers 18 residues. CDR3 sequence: CASSLHPQVGGYNEKLFF. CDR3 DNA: TGTGCCAGCAGCTTGCACCCCCAGGTCGGGGGTTACAATGAAAAACTGTTTTTT.

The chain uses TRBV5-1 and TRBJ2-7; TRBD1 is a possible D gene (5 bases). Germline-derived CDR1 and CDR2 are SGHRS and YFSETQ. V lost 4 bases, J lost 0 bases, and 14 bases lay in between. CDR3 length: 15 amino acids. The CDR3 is CASSPGGASSYEQYF. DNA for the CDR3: TGCGCCAGCAGCCCGGGTGGGGCCAGCTCCTACGAGCAGTACTTC.

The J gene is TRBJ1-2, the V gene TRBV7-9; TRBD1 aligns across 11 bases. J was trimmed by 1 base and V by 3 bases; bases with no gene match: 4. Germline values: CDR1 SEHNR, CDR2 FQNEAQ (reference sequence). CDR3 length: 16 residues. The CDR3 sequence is CASSLGQGGVNYGYTF. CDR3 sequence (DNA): TGTGCCAGCAGCTTGGGACAGGGGGGAGTTAACTATGGCTACACCTTC.

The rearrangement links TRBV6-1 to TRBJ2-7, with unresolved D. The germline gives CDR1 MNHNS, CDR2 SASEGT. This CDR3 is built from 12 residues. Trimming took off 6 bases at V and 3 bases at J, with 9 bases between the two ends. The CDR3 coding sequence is TGTGCCAGCAGCCGACTCAGCTACGAGCAGTACTTC. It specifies CASSRLSYEQYF.

The DNA for the CDR3 is TGTGCCAGCAGCTCCCGCCCCGGCTACGAGCAGTACTTC. Residues: CASSSRPGYEQYF. The chain uses TRBV11-2 and TRBJ2-7; D not certain. CDR1 is SGHAT and CDR2 is FQNNGV in the germline V gene. The V end was cut by 4 bases, the J end by 3 bases, with 10 bases between. The CDR3 sequence is 13 residues long.

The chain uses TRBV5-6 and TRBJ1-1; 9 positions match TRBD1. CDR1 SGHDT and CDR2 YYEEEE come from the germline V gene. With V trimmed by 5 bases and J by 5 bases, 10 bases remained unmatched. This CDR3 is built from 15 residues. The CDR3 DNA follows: TGTGCCAGCAGACCTAGGACAGGGGCCCATACTGAAGCTTTCTTT. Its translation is CASRPRTGAHTEAFF.

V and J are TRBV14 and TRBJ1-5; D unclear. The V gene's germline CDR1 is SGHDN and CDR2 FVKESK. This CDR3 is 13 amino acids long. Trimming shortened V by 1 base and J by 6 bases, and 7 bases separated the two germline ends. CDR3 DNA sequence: TGTGCCAGCAGCCAAGGAGGGTTTCAGCCCCAGCATTTT. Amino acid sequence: CASSQGGFQPQHF.

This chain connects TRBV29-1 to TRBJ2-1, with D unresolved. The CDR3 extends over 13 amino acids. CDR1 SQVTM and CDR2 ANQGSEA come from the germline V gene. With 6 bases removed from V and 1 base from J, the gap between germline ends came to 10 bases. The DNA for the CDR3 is TGCAGCGTCAATGTCGGGTCCTACAATGAGCAGTTCTTC. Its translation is CSVNVGSYNEQFF.

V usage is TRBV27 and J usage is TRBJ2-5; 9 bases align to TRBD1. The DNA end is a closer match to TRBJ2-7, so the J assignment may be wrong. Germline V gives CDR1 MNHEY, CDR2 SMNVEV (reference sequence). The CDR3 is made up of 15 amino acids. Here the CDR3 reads CASSFQTGGRYEQYF. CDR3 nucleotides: TGTGCCAGCAGTTTCCAGACAGGGGGACGCTACGAGCAGTACTTC.

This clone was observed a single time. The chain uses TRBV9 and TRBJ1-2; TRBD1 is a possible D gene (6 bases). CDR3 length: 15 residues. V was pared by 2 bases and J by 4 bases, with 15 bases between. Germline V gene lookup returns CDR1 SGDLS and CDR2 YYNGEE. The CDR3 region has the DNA TGTGCCAGCAGCGTTACGACAGGTGAAATCTATGGCTACACCTTC. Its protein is CASSVTTGEIYGYTF. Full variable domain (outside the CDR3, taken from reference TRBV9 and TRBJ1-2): DSGVTQTPKHLITATGQRVTLRCSPRSGDLSVYWYQQSLDQGLQFLIQYYNGEERAKGNILERFSAQQFPDLHSELNLSSLELGDSALYFCASSVTTGEIYGYTFGSGTRLTVV.

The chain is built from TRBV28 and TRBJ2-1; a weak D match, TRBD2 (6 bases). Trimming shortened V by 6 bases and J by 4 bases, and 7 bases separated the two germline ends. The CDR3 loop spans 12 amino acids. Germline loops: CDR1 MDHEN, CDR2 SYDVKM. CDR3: CASSGSYNEQFF. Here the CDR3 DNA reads TGTGCCAGCAGCGGGAGTTACAATGAGCAGTTCTTC.

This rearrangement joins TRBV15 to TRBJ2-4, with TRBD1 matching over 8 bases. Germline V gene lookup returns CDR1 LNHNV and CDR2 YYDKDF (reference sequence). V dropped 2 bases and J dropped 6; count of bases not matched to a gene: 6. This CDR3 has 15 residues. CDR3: CATSRPRTGGNIQYF. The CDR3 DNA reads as TGTGCCACCAGCAGACCCCGAACAGGGGGAAACATTCAGTACTTC.

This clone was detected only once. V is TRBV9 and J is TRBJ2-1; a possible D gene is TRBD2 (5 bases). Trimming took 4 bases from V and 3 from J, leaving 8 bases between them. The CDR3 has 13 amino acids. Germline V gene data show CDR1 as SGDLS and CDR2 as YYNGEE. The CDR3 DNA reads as TGTGCCAGCAGCACCGGAGGCTACAATGAGCAGTTCTTC. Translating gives CASSTGGYNEQFF.

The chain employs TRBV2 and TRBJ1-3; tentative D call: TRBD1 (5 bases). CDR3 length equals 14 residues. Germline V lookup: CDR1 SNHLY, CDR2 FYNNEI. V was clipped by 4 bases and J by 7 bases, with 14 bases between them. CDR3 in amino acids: CASSVQGAGNTIYF. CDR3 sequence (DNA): TGTGCCAGCAGTGTTCAAGGGGCAGGCAACACCATATATTTT.

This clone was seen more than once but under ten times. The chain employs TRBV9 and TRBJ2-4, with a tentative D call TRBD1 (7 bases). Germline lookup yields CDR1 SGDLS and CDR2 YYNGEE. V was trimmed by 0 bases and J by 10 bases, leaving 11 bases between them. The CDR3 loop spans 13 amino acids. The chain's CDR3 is CASSVGAGGIQYF. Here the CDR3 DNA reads TGTGCCAGCAGCGTAGGGGCAGGGGGGATTCAGTACTTC.

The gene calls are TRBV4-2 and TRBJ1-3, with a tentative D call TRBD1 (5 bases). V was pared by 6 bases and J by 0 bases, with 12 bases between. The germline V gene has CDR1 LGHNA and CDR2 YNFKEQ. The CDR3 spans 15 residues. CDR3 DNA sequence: TGTGCCAGCAGGAGTGGGGCTACCTCTGGAAACACCATATATTTT. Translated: CASRSGATSGNTIYF.